These 3 T cell receptor beta chains came from one sample sequenced in a study of technical replicates of blood from a handful of donors. The table came from immunoSEQ multiplex PCR; TCRdb's copy has only in-frame clones and leaves some out. This repertoire shows around 83,000 clones, 80% to 95% found once; its top ten account for over 0.35%. Sequenced material: T cells isolated from PBMCs. The receptors stem from a human donor in good health. Some clones in this sample may be carry-over from other donors' samples.

This clone is a singleton in its sample. The chain combines TRBV5-5 with TRBJ2-7; a possible D gene is TRBD1 (7 bases). V was shortened by 2 bases and J by 2 bases, with 11 bases between the two germline ends. Per germline, CDR1 SGHKS and CDR2 YYEKEE (reference sequence). This CDR3 has 14 residues. CDR3 in amino acids: CASSFTGEAYEQYF. In nucleotides, the CDR3 is TGTGCCAGCAGCTTTACAGGGGAGGCCTACGAGCAGTACTTC.

The rearrangement uses TRBV18 and TRBJ1-2; TRBD1 agrees at 8 bases. Unmatched junction bases numbered 12, after V lost 3 bases and J lost 6 bases. CDR1 and CDR2 from the germline V gene are KGHSH and LQKENI. CDR3 length: 16 residues. The CDR3: CASSPITGTGRDGYTF. DNA for the CDR3: TGTGCCAGCTCACCTATAACGGGGACAGGACGAGATGGCTACACCTTC.

The V call is TRBV29-1, the J call TRBJ2-2; no clear D. CDR3 length: 14 residues. V was shortened by 2 bases and J by 4 bases, with 11 bases between the two germline ends. The germline V gene encodes CDR1 SQVTM and CDR2 ANQGSEA. CDR3 nucleotide sequence: TGCAGCGTTGAATTTCTAGACTCCACCGGGGAGCTGTTTTTT. Protein sequence: CSVEFLDSTGELFF.